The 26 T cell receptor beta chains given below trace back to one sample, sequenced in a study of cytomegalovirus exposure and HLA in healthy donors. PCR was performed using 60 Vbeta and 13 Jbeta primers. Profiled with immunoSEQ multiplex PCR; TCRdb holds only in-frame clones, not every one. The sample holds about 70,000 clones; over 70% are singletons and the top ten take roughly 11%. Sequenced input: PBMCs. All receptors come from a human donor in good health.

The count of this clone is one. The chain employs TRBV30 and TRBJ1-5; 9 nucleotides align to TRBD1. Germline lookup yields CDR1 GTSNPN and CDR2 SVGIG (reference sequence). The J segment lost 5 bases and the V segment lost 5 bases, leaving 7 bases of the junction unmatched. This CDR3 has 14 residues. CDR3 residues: CAWAGTGTYQPQHF. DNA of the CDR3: TGTGCCTGGGCCGGGACAGGGACTTATCAGCCCCAGCATTTT.

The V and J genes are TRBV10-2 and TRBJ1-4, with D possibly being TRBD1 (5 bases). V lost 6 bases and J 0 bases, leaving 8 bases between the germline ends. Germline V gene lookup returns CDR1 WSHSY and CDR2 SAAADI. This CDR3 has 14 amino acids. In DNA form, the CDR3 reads TGCGCCAGCAGGAGACAGTCAACTAATGAAAAACTGTTTTTT. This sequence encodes CASRRQSTNEKLFF.

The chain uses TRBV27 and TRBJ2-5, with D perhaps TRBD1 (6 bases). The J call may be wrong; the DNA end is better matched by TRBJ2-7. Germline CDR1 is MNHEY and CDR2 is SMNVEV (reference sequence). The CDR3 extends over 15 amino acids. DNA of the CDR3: TGTGCCAGCAGTCTCACCTGGACAGCAGACTACGAGCAGTACTTC. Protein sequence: CASSLTWTADYEQYF.

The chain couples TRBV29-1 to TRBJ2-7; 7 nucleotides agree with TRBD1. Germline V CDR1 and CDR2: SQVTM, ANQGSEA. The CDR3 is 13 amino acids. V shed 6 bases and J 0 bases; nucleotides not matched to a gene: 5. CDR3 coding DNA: TGCAGCGTGACGTCAGGGGGCTCCTACGAGCAGTACTTC. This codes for CSVTSGGSYEQYF.

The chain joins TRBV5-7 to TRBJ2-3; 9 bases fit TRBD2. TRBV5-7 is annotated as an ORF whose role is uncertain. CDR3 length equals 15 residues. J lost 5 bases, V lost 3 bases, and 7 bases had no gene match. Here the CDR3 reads CASSSLAGARDTQYF. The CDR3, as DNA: TGTGCCAGCAGCTCCTTAGCGGGAGCTAGAGATACGCAGTATTTT.

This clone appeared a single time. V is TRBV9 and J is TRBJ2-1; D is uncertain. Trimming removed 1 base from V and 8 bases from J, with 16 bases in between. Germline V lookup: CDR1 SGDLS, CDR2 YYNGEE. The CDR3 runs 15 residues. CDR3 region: CASSVSDHPADEQFF. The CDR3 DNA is TGTGCCAGCAGCGTATCAGACCATCCGGCGGATGAGCAGTTCTTC.

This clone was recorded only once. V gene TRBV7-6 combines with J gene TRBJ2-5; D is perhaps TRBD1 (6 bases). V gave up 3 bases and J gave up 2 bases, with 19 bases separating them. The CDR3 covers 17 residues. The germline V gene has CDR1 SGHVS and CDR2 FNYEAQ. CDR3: CASSFTRTASGQETQYF. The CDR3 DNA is TGTGCCAGCAGCTTTACCCGGACAGCCAGCGGTCAAGAGACCCAGTACTTC.

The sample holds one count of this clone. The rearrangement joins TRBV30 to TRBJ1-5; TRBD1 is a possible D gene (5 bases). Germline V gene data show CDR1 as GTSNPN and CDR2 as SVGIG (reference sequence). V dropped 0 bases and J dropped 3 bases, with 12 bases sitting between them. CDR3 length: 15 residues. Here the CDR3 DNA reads TGTGCCTGGAGTGTCCAAACAGGCCCCAATCAGCCCCAGCATTTT. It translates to CAWSVQTGPNQPQHF.

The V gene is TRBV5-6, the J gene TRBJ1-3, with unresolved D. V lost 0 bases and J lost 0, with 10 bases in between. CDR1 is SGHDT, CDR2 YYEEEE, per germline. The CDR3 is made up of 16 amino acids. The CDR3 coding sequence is TGTGCCAGCAGCTTGGCTGGCGGTAGCTCTGGAAACACCATATATTTT. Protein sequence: CASSLAGGSSGNTIYF.

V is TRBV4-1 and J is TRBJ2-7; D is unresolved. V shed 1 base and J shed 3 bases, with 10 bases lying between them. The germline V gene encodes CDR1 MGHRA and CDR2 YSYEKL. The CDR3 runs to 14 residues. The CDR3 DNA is TGCGCCAGCAGCCAAGCTTCGGTAGACTACGAGCAGTACTTC. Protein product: CASSQASVDYEQYF.

The CDR3 coding sequence is TGCGCCAGCTCAACCGGGACAGGGGGAACCTATGGCTACACCTTC. It is translated as CASSTGTGGTYGYTF. The genes are TRBV5-1 and TRBJ1-2, with 11 positions matching TRBD1. The CDR3 has 15 residues. The ends lost 7 bases at V and 4 bases at J; junction bases unmatched: 9. Per the germline V gene, CDR1 is SGHRS and CDR2 is YFSETQ.

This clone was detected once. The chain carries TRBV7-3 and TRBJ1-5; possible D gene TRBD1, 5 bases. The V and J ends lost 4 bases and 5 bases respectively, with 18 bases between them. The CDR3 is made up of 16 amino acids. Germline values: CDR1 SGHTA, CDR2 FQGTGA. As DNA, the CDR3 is TGTGCCAGCAGCTCCAACCGGGGGGAGCAGGATCAGCCCCAGCATTTT. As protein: CASSSNRGEQDQPQHF.

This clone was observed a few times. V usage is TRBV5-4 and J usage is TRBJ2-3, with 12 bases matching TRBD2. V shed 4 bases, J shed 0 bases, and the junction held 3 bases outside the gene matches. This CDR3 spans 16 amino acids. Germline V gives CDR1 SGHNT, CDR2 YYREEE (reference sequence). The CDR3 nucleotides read TGTGCCAGCAGCCGCGGACTAGCGGGAAGCACAGATACGCAGTATTTT. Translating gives CASSRGLAGSTDTQYF.

DNA of the CDR3: TGCGCCAGCAGCTTGGGGCAGACTAGCGGGTACTACGAGCAGTACTTC. Encoded protein: CASSLGQTSGYYEQYF. This chain connects TRBV5-1 to TRBJ2-7; 10 bases map to TRBD2. Germline CDR1 reads SGHRS; CDR2 reads YFSETQ. This CDR3 is built from 16 residues. Trimming cost V 0 bases and J 3 bases; bases outside gene matches: 6.

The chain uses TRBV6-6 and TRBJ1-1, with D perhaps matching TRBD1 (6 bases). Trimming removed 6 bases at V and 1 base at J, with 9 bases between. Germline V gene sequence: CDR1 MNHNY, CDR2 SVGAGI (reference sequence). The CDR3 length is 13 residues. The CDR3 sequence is CASRPGANTEAFF. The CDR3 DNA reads TGTGCCAGCAGGCCAGGGGCGAACACTGAAGCTTTCTTT.

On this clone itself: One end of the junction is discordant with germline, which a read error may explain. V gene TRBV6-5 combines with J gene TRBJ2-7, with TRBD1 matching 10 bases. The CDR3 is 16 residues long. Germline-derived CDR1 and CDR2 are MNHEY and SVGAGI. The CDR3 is CASSSPLTGGSHEQYF. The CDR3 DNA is TGTGCCAGCAGTTCCCCCTTGACAGGGGGCTCCCACGAGCAGTACTTC.

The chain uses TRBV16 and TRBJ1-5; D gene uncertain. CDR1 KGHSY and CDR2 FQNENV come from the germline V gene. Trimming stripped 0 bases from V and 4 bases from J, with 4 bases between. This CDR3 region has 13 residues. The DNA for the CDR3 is TGTGCCAGCAGCCAATCGAGGAATCAGCCCCAGCATTTT. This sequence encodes CASSQSRNQPQHF.

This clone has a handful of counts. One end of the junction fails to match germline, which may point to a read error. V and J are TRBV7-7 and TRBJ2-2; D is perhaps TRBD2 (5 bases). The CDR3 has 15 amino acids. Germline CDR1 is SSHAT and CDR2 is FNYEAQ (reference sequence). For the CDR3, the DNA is TGTGCTAGCAGCTCCCTGGCGGGGAACACCGGGGAGCTGTTTTTT. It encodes CASSSLAGNTGELFF.

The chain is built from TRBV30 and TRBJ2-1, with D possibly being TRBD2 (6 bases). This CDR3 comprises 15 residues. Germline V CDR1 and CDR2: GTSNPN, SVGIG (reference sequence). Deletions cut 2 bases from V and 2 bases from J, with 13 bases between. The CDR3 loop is CAWSFGSAAYNEQFF. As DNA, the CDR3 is TGTGCCTGGAGTTTCGGGAGTGCGGCCTACAATGAGCAGTTCTTC.

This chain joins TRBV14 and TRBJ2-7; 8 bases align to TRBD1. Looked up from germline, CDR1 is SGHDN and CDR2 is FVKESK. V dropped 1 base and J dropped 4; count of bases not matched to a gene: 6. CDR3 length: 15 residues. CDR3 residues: CASSQAQGAGYEQYF. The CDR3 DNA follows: TGTGCCAGCAGCCAAGCGCAGGGGGCTGGGTACGAGCAGTACTTC.

This CDR3 is CASRDRVNTEAFF. CDR3 DNA: TGTGCCAGTAGGGACAGGGTGAACACTGAAGCTTTCTTT. The chain recombines TRBV19 with TRBJ1-1; 8 bases are shared with TRBD1. The ends lost 6 bases at V and 0 bases at J; junction bases unmatched: 0. Germline V gene data show CDR1 as LNHDA and CDR2 as SQIVND (reference sequence). The CDR3 is 13 residues long.

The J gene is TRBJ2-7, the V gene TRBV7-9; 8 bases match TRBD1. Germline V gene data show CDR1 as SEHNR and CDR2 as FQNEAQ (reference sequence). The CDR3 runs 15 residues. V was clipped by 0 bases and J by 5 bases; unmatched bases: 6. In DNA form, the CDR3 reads TGTGCCAGCAGCTTAGCGGCCCAGGGGGCCCACGAGCAGTACTTC. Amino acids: CASSLAAQGAHEQYF.

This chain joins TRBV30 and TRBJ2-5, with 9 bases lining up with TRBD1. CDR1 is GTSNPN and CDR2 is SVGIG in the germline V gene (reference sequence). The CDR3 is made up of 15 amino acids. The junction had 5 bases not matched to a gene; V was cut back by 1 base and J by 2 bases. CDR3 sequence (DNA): TGTGCCTGGAGTGCTGGACAGGGGTTTCAAGAGACCCAGTACTTC. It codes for CAWSAGQGFQETQYF.

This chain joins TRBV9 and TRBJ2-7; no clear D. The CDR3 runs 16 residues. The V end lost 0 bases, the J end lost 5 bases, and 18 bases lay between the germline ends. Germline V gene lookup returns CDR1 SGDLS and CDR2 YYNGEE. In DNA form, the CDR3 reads TGTGCCAGCAGCGTAGCTGGCGGCCACGCGGTCGACGAGCAGTACTTC. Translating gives CASSVAGGHAVDEQYF.

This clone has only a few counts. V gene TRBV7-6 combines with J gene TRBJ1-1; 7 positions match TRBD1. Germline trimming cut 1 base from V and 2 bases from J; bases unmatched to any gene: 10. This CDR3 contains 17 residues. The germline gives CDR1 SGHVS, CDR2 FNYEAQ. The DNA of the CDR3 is TGTGCCAGCAGCTTAGGGAGGGGGCTTGGAATAAACACTGAAGCTTTCTTT. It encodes CASSLGRGLGINTEAFF. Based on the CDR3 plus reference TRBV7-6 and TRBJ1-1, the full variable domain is GAGVSQSPRYKVTKRGQDVALRCDPISGHVSLYWYRQALGQGPEFLTYFNYEAQQDKSGLPNDRFSAERPEGSISTLTIQRTEQRDSAMYRCASSLGRGLGINTEAFFGQGTRLTVV.

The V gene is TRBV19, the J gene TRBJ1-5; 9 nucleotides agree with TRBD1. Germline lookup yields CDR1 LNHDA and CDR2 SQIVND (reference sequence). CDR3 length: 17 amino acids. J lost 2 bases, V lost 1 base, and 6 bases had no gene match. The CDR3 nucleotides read TGTGCCAGTAGTATAGGCGGGACAGGGTTCGGCAATCAGCCCCAGCATTTT. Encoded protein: CASSIGGTGFGNQPQHF. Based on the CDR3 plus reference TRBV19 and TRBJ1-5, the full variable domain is DGGITQSPKYLFRKEGQNVTLSCEQNLNHDAMYWYRQDPGQGLRLIYYSQIVNDFQKGDIAEGYSVSREKKESFPLTVTSAQKNPTAFYLCASSIGGTGFGNQPQHFGDGTRLSIL.